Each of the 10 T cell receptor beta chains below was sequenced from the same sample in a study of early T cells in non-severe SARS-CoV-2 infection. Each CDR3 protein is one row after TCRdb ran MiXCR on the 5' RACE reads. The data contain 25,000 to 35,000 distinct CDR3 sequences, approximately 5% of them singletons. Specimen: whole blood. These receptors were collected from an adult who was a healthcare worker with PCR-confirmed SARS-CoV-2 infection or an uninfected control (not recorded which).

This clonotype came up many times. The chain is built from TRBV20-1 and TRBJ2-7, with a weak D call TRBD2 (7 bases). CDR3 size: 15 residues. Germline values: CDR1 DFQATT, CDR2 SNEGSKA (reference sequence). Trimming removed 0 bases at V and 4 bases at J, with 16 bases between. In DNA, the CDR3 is TGCAGTGCTAGAGATCAAGGCAGGGGAGGGTACGAGCAGTACTTC. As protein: CSARDQGRGGYEQYF.

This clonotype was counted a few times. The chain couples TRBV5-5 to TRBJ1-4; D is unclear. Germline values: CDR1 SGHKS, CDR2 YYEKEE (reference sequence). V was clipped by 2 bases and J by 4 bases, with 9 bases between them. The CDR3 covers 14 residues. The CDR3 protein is CASSLSRNNEKLFF. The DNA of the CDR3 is TGTGCCAGCAGCTTAAGTCGGAATAATGAAAAACTGTTTTTT.

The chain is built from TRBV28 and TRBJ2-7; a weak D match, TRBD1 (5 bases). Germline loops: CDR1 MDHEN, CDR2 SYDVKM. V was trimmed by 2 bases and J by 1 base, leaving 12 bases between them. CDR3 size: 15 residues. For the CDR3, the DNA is TGTGCCAGCAGTTTAATGTGGGGCTCGTCCTACGAGCAGTACTTC. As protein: CASSLMWGSSYEQYF.

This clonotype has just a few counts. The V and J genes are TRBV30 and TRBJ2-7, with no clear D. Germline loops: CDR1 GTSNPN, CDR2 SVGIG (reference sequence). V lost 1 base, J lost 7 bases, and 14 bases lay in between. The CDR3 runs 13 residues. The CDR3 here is CAWSASIYGEQYF. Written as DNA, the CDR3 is TGTGCCTGGAGTGCTTCGATCTATGGGGAGCAGTACTTC.

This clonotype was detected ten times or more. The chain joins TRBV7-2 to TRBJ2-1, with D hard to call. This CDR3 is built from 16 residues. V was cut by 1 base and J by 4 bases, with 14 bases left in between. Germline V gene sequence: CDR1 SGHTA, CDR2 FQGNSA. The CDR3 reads CASSLEATLAYNEQFF. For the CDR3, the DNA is TGTGCCAGCAGCTTAGAAGCGACACTGGCGTACAATGAGCAGTTCTTC.

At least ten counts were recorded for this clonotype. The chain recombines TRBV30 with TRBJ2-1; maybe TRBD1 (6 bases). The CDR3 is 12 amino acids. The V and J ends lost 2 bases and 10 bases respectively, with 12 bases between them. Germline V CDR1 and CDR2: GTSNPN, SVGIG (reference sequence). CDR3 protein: CAWSYVRGEQFF. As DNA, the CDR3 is TGTGCCTGGAGTTACGTCAGGGGAGAGCAGTTCTTC.

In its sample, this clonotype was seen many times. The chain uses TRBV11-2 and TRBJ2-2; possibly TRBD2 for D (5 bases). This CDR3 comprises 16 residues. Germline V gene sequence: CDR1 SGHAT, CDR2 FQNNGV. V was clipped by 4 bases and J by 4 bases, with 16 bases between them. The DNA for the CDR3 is TGTGCCAGCAGCTCAGCGGTAGGAAAAAGCACCGGGGAGCTGTTTTTT. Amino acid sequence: CASSSAVGKSTGELFF.

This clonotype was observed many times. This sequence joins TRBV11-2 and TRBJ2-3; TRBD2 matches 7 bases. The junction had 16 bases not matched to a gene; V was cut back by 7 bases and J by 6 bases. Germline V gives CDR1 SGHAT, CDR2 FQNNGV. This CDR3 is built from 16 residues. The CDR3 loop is CASMRGPGGRFDTQYF. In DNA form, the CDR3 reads TGTGCCAGCATGAGGGGCCCGGGGGGTAGGTTTGATACGCAGTATTTT.

DNA of the CDR3: TGTGCCAGCAGCTTACAGGCCGGGACTAGCAGCTACAATGAGCAGTTCTTC. This translates into CASSLQAGTSSYNEQFF. The chain has TRBV7-6 and TRBJ2-1; 9 nucleotides align to TRBD2. The CDR3 totals 17 residues. J was trimmed by 3 bases and V by 2 bases; bases with no gene match: 8. Germline V gives CDR1 SGHVS, CDR2 FNYEAQ.

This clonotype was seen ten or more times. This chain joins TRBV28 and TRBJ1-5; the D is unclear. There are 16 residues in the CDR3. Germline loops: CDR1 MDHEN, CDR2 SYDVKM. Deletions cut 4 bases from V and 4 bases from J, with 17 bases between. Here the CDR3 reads CASSYSFGAGNQPQHF. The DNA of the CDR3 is TGTGCCAGCAGTTATTCATTCGGAGCTGGAAATCAGCCCCAGCATTTT.